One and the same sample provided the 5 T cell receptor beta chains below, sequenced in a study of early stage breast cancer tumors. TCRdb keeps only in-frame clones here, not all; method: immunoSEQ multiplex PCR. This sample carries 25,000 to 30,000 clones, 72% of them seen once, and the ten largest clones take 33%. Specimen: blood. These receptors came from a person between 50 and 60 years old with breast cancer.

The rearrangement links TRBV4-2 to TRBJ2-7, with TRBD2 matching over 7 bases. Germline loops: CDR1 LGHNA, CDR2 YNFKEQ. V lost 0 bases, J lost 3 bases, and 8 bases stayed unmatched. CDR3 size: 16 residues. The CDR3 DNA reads TGTGCCAGCAGCCAAGAAGGGGTCGGCGGGAGCTACGAGCAGTACTTC. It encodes CASSQEGVGGSYEQYF.

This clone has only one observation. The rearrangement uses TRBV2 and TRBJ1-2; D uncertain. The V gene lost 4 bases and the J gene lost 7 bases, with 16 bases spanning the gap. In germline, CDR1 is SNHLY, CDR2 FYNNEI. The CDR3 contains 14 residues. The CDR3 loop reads CASSVEGSLSGYTF. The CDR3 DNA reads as TGTGCCAGCAGTGTCGAGGGATCGCTCAGTGGCTACACCTTC. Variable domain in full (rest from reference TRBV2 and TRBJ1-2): EPEVTQTPSHQVTQMGQEVILRCVPISNHLYFYWYRQILGQKVEFLVSFYNNEISEKSEIFDDQFSVERPDGSNFTLKIRSTKLEDSAMYFCASSVEGSLSGYTFGSGTRLTVV.

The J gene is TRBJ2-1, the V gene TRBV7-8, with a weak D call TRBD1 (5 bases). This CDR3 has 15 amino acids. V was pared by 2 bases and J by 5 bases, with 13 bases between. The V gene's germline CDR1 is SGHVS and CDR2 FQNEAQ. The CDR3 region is CASSLRWGLNNEQFF. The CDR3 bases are TGTGCCAGCAGCTTACGATGGGGCCTCAACAATGAGCAGTTCTTC. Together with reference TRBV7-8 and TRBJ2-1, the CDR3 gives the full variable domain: GAGVSQSPRYKVAKRGQDVALRCDPISGHVSLFWYQQALGQGPEFLTYFQNEAQLDKSGLPSDRFFAERPEGSVSTLKIQRTQQEDSAVYLCASSLRWGLNNEQFFGPGTRLTVL.

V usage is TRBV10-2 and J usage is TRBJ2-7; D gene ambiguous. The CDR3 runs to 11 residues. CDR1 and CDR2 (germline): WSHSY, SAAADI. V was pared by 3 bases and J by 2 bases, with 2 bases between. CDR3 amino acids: CASSETYEQYF. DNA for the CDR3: TGCGCCAGCAGTGAAACCTACGAGCAGTACTTC.

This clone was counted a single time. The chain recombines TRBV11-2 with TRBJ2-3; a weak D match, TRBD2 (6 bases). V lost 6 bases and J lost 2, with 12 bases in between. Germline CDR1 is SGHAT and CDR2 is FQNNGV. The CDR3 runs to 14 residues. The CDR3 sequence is CASRDRDSTDTQYF. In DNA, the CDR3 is TGTGCCAGCAGGGATCGGGACTCCACAGATACGCAGTATTTT.